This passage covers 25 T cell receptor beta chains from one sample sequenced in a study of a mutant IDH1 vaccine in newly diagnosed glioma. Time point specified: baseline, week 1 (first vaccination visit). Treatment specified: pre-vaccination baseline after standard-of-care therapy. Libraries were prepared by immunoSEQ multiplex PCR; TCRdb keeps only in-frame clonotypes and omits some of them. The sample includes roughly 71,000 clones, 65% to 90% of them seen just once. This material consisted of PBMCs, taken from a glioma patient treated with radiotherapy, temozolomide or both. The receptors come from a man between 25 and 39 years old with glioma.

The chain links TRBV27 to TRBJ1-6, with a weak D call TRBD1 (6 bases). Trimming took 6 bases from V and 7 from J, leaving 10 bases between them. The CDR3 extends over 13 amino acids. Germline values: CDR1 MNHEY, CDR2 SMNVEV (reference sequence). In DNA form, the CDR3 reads TGTGCCAGCAGAACAGGGCAGAATTCACCCCTCCACTTT. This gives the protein CASRTGQNSPLHF.

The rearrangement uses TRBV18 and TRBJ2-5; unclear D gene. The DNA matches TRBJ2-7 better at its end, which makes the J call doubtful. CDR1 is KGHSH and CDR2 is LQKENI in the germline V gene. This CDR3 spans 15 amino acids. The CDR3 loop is CASSPVPVAGYEQYF. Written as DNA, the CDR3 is TGTGCCAGCTCACCCGTCCCCGTAGCAGGCTACGAGCAGTACTTC.

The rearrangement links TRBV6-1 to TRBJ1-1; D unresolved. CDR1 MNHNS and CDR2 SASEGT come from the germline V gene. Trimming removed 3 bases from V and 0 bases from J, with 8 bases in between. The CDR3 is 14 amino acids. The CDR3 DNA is TGTGCCAGCAGTGACAAGGGTCTGAACACTGAAGCTTTCTTT. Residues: CASSDKGLNTEAFF.

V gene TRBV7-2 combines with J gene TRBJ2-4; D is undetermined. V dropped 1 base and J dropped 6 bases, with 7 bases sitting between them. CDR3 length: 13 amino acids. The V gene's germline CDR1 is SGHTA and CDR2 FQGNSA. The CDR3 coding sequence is TGTGCCAGCAGCTTAGTTGGTACAAACATTCAGTACTTC. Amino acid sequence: CASSLVGTNIQYF.

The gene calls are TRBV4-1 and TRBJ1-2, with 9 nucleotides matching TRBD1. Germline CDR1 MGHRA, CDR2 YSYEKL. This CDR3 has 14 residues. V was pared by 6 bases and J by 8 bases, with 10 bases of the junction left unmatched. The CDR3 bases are TGCGCCAGCAGACCTACGGGACAGGGATTGGGCTACACCTTC. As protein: CASRPTGQGLGYTF.

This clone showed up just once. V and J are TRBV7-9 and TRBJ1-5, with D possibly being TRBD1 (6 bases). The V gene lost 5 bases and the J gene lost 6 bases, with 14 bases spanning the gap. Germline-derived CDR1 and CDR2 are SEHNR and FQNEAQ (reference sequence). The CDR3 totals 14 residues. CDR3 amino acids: CASSEVGGSQPQHF. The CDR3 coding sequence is TGTGCCAGCAGCGAAGTTGGGGGCAGTCAGCCCCAGCATTTT. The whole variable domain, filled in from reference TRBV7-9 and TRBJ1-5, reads DTGVSQNPRHKITKRGQNVTFRCDPISEHNRLYWYRQTLGQGPEFLTYFQNEAQLEKSRLLSDRFSAERPKGSFSTLEIQRTEQGDSAMYLCASSEVGGSQPQHFGDGTRLSIL.

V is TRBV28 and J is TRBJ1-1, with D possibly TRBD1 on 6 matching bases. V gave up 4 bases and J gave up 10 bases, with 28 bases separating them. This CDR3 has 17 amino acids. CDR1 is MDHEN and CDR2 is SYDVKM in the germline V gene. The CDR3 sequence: CASSSPSGGRNILGAFF. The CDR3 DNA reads TGTGCCAGCAGTTCCCCCTCGGGGGGGCGTAATATACTTGGAGCTTTCTTT.

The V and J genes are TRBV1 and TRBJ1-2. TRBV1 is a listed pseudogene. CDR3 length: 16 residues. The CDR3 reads CTSRGSRVRKTYGYTF. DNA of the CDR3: TGCACCAGCAGGGGTTCACGTGTGCGAAAGACCTATGGCTACACCTTC.

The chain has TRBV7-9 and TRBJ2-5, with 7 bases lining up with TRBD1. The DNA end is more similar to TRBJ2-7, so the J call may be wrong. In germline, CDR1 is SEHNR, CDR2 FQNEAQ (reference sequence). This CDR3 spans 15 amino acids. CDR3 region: CASSLGGQRYYEQYF. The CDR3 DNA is TGTGCCAGCAGCTTAGGGGGACAGAGATACTACGAGCAGTACTTC.

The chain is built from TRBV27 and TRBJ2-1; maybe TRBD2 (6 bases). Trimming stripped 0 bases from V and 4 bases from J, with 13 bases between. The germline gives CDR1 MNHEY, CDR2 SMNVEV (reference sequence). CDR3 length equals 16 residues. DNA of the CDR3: TGTGCCAGCAGTTTATCGTCGGGGGTTGGGTACAATGAGCAGTTCTTC. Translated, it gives CASSLSSGVGYNEQFF.

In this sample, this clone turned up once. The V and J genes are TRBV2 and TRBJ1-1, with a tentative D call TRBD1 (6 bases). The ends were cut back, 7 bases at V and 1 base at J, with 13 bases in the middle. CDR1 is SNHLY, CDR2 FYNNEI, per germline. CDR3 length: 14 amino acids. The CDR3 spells CASKGDGGNTEAFF. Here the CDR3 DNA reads TGTGCCAGCAAGGGGGATGGGGGGAACACTGAAGCTTTCTTT.

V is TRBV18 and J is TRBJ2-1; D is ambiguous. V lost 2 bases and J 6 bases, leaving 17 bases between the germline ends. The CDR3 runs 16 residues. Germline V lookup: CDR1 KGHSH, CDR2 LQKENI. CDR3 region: CASSPGLGSSGNEQFF. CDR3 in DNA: TGTGCCAGCTCACCAGGGTTAGGGTCAAGTGGCAATGAGCAGTTCTTC.

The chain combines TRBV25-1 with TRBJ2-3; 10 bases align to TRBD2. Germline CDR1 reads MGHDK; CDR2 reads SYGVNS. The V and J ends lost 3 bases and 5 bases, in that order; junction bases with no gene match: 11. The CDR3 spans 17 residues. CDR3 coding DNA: TGTGCCAGCAGTGATCCTACCCTAGCGGGGGCAGGAGATACGCAGTATTTT. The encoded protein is CASSDPTLAGAGDTQYF.

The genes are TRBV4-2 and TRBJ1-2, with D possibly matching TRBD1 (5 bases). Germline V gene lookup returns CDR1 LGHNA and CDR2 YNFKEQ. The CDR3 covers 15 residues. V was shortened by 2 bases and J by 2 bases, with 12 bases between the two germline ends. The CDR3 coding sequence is TGTGCCAGCAGCCAACAAAGCGCAGGGAACTATGGCTACACCTTC. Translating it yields CASSQQSAGNYGYTF.

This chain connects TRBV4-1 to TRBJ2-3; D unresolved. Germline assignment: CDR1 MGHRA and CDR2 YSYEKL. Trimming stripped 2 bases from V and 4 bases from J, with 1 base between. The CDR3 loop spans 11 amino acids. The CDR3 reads CASSQSDTQYF. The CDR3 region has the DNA TGCGCCAGCAGCCAATCAGATACGCAGTATTTT.

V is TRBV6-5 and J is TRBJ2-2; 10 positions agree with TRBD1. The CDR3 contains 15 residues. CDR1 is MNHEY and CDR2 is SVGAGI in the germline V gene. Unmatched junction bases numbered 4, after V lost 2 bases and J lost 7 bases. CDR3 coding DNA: TGTGCCAGCAGTTACGACAGGGGGCTAGGCGGGGAGCTGTTTTTT. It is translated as CASSYDRGLGGELFF.

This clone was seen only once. CDR3 DNA: TGTGCCAGCAGCTTAGCTGCCAGTAACACCGGGGAGCTGTTTTTT. Its translation is CASSLAASNTGELFF. The V gene is TRBV7-9, the J gene TRBJ2-2; D is unresolved. The CDR3 is 15 amino acids. CDR1 is SEHNR, CDR2 FQNEAQ, per germline (reference sequence). Trimming took off 0 bases at V and 2 bases at J, with 7 bases between the two ends.

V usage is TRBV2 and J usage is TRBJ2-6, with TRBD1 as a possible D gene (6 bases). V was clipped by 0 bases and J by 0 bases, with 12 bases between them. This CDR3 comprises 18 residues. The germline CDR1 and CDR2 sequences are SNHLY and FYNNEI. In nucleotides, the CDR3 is TGTGCCAGCAGTGAAGCGCTGGGACAAGACTCTGGGGCCAACGTCCTGACTTTC. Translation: CASSEALGQDSGANVLTF.

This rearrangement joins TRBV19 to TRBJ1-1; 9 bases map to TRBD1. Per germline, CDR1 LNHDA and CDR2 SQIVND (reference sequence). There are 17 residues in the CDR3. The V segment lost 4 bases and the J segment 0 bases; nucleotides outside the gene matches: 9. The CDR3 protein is CASSSDRTGVVNTEAFF. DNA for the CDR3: TGTGCCAGTAGTAGTGATCGGACAGGGGTGGTGAACACTGAAGCTTTCTTT.

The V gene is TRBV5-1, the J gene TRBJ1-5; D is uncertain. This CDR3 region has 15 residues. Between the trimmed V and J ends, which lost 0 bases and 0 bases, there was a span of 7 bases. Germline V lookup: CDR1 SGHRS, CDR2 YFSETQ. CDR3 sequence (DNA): TGCGCCAGCAGCTTGGGACAATATAGCAATCAGCCCCAGCATTTT. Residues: CASSLGQYSNQPQHF.

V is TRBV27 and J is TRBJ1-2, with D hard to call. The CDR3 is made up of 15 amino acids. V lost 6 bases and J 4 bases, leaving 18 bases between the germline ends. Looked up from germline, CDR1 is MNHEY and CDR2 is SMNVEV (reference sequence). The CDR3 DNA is TGTGCCAGCAGACTCCGAAGGGAAGTGACCTATGGCTACACCTTC. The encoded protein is CASRLRREVTYGYTF.

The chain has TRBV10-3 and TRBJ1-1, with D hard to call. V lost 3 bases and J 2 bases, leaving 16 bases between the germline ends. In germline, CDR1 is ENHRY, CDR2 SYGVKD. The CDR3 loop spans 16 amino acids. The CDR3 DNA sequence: TGTGCCATCAGTGATAAGGCAGCCGCACTTAACACTGAAGCTTTCTTT. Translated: CAISDKAAALNTEAFF.

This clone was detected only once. DNA of the CDR3: TGTGCCAGCAGCTTAGACTATGGCTACACCTTC. Amino acid sequence: CASSLDYGYTF. The chain has TRBV11-2 and TRBJ1-2; D remains ambiguous. This CDR3 contains 11 residues. The ends were cut back, 0 bases at V and 4 bases at J, with 0 bases in the middle. Germline CDR1 SGHAT, CDR2 FQNNGV.

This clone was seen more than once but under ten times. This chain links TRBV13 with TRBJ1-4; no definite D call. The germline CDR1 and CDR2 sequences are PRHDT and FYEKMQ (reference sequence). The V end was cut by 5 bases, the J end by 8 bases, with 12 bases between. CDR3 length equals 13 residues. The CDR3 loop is CASSPGMNEKLFF. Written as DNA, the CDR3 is TGTGCCAGCAGCCCGGGGATGAACGAAAAACTGTTTTTT. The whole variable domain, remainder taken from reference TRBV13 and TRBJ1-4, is AAGVIQSPRHLIKEKRETATLKCYPIPRHDTVYWYQQGPGQDPQFLISFYEKMQSDKGSIPDRFSAQQFSDYHSELNMSSLELGDSALYFCASSPGMNEKLFFGSGTQLSVL.

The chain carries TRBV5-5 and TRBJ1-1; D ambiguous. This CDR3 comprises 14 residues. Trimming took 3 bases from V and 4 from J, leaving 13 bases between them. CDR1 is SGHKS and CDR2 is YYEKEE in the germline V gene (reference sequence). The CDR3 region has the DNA TGTGCCAGCAGCTCACTTCCAGGATCCACTGAAGCTTTCTTT. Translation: CASSSLPGSTEAFF. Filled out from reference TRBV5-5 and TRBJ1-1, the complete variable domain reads DAGVTQSPTHLIKTRGQQVTLRCSPISGHKSVSWYQQVLGQGPQFIFQYYEKEERGRGNFPDRFSARQFPNYSSELNVNALLLGDSALYLCASSSLPGSTEAFFGQGTRLTVV.